This T cell receptor (beta chain) was sequenced for a study of blood T cell repertoires in COVID-19. In the study overall: The samples span acute and convalescent COVID-19 from the United States, Italy and Spain. Sources were T cells, B-cell-depleted T cells, or PBMCs; the material itself was cDNA or gDNA.

Enrolment of Seattle patients took place during active infection, and they were followed longitudinally. Authors' analysis steps: Estimation of nucleated cell counts was performed using reference gene primer amplification. The assay was immunoSEQ multiplex PCR, and TCRdb's table has in-frame clones only and misses some. V, J and clone size were drawn from that table, and D and trimming were deduced from the DNA. The table lists a few hundred thousand clones, about 93% of them singletons, with 6.5% to 8% in the top ten. The V gene's germline CDR1 is LNHDA and CDR2 SQIVND (reference sequence). Between the trimmed V and J ends, which lost 6 bases and 4 bases, there was a span of 18 bases. CDR3 size: 15 residues.

The chain combines TRBV19 with TRBJ1-1; no firm D call. The sequence was obtained from a woman in her twenties or thirties with COVID-19, enrolled during active disease. Sequences were obtained from peripheral blood. For the CDR3, the DNA is TGTGCCAGTAGCCCTCCGAGGGCGGGGAGCACTGAAGCTTTCTTT. Encoded protein: CASSPPRAGSTEAFF.